This T cell receptor beta chain is drawn from a study of T cells after posttransplantation cyclophosphamide. Notes on this clone: Its target is unknown.

Measured with immunoSEQ multiplex PCR; TCRdb has only the in-frame clones, and not every one. The sample yields roughly 30,000 clones, 91% seen once. Study observations and caveats: Blood and skin or GI T cell repertoires showed limited TRB overlap.

The CDR3 runs to 14 residues. Unmatched junction bases numbered 4, after V lost 7 bases and J lost 2 bases. CDR1 is SNHLY and CDR2 is FYNNEI in the germline V gene. Cells defined as naive were viable CD3+CD4+ or CD3+CD8+ and CCR7+CD45RA+CD45RO-CD95-CD27+CD28+. The chain uses TRBV2 and TRBJ2-3; 9 bases align to TRBD2. Sequences were obtained from naive CD4+ T cells sorted from blood. This TCR derives from a man younger than 40 in good health and a related stem cell transplant donor. CDR3 sequence: CASTRGGVTDTQYF. The DNA for the CDR3 is TGTGCCAGCACCCGCGGGGGGGTCACAGATACGCAGTATTTT.